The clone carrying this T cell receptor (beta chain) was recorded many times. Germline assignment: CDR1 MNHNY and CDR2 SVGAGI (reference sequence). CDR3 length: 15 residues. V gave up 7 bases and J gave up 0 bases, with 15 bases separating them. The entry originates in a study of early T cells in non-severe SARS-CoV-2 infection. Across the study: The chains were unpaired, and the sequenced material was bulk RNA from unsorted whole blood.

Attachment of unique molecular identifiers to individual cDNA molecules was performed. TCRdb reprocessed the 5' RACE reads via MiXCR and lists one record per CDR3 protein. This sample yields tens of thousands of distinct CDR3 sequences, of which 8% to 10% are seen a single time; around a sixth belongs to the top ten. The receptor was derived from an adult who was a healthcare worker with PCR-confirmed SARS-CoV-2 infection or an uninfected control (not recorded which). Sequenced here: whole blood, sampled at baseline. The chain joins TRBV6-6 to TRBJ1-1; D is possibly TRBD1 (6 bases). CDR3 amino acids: CASIRWGALNTEAFF. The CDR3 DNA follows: TGTGCCAGCATCCGGTGGGGGGCATTGAACACTGAAGCTTTCTTT.